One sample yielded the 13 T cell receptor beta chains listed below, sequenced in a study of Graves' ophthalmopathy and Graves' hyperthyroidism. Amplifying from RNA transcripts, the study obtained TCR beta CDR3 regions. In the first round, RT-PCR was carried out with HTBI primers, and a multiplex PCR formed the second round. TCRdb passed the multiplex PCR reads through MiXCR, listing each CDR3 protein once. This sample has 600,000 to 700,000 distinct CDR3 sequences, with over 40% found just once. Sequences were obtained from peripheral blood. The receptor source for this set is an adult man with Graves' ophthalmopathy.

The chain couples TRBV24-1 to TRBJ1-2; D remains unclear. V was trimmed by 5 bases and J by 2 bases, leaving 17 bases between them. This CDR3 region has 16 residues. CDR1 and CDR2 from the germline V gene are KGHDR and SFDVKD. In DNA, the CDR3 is TGTGCCACCAGTGCCGGGGAGGCCAAGCTCAACTATGGCTACACCTTC. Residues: CATSAGEAKLNYGYTF.

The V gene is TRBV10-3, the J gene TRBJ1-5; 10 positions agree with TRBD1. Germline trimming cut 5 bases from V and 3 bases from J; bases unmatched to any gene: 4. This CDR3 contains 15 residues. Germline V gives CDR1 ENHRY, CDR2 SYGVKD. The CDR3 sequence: CAISLGQGSNQPQHF. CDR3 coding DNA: TGTGCCATCAGTTTGGGACAGGGGTCCAATCAGCCCCAGCATTTT.

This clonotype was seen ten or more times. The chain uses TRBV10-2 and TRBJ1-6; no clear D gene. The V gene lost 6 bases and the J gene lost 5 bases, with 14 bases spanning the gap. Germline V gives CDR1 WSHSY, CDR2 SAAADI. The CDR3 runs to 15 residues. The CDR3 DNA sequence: TGCGCCAGCAGCCCCGGGTATACTAATAATTCACCCCTCCACTTT. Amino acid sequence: CASSPGYTNNSPLHF.

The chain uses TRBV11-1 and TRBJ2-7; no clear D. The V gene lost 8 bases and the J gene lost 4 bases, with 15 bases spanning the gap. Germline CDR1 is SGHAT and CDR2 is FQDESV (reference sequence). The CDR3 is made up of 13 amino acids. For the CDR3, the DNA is TGTGCCAGCTCACCAGTTGGGGTTTACGAGCAGTACTTC. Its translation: CASSPVGVYEQYF.

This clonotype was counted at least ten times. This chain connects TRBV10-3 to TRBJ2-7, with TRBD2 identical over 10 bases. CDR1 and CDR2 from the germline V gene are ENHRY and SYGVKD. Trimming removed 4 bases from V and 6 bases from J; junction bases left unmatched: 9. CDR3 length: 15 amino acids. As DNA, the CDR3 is TGTGCCATCAGTGTAGAGGTAGCGGGGGGTGGCGAGCAGTACTTC. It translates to CAISVEVAGGGEQYF.

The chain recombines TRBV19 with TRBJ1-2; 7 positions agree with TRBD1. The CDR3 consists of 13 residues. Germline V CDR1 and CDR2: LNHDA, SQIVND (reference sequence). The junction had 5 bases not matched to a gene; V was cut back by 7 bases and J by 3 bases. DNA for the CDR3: TGTGCCAGTAAGGACAGGAGGGACTATGGCTACACCTTC. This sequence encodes CASKDRRDYGYTF.

As DNA, the CDR3 is TGTGCCAGCAGGCGGACTAGCGGGACAGAGACCCAGTACTTC. It is translated as CASRRTSGTETQYF. V and J are TRBV2 and TRBJ2-5; 12 positions match TRBD2. CDR1 is SNHLY, CDR2 FYNNEI, per germline. The CDR3 spans 14 residues. With 6 bases clipped from V and 4 bases from J, the junction kept 3 bases outside the gene matches.

CDR3 in amino acids: CASRRTVARKIYEQYF. The DNA of the CDR3 is TGTGCCAGCAGACGAACCGTAGCGAGGAAGATCTACGAGCAGTACTTC. The chain couples TRBV10-3 to TRBJ2-7, with D tentatively TRBD2 (5 bases). Trimming stripped 10 bases from V and 3 bases from J, with 25 bases between. Germline CDR1 and CDR2: ENHRY and SYGVKD. The CDR3 consists of 16 residues.

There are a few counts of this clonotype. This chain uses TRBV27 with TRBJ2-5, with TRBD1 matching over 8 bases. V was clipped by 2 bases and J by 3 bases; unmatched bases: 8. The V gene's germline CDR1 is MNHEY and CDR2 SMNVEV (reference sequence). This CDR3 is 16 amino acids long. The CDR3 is CASSLAGRTGKETQYF. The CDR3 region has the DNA TGTGCCAGCAGTTTAGCTGGGAGGACAGGGAAAGAGACCCAGTACTTC.

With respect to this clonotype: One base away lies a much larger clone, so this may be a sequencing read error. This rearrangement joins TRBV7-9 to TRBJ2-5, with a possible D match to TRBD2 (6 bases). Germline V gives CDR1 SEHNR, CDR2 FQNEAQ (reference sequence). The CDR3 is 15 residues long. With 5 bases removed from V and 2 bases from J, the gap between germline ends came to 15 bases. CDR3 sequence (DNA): TGTGCCAGCAGCCAGACAGCGGGCCTGCAAGAGACCCAGTACTTC. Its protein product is CASSQTAGLQETQYF.

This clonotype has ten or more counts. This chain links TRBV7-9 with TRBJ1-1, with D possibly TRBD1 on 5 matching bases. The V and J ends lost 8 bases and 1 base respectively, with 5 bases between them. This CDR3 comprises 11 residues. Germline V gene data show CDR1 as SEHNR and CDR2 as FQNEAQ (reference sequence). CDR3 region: CASGGNTEAFF. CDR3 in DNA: TGTGCCAGCGGGGGGAACACTGAAGCTTTCTTT.

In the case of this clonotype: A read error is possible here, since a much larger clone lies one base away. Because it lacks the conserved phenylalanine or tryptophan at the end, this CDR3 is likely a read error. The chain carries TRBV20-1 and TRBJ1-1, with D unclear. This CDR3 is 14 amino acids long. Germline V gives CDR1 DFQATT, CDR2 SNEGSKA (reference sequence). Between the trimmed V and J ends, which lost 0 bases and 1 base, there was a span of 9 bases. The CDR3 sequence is CSARDLVSNTEAFI. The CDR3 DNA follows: TGCAGTGCTAGAGATCTGGTCTCGAACACTGAAGCTTTCATT.

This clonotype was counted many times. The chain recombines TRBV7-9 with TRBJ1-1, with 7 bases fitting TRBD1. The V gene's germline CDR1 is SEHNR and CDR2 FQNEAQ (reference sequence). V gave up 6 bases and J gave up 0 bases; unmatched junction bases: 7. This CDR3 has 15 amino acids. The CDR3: CASRDTGVMNTEAFF. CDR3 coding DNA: TGTGCCAGCAGGGACACAGGGGTCATGAACACTGAAGCTTTCTTT.